These T cell receptor beta chains were read from a single sample in a study of cytomegalovirus exposure and HLA in healthy donors. Sequenced by immunoSEQ multiplex PCR; TCRdb stores in-frame clones only, minus some. Of 150,000 or so clones listed, almost 80% were seen once; the top ten hold roughly 0.7%. The material sequenced was PBMCs. Receptor source: a male donor in good health and CMV-seronegative. The CDR3 runs from the conserved cysteine through the conserved F or W. The D gene is left open where the match is weak. Size values are once, few and many counts, or a class for expanded clones, and some rows have none.

D gene,V gene,clone size,J gene,CDR3 DNA,CDR3 protein
-,TRBV11-3,few,TRBJ2-5,TGTGCCAGCAGCTTAGTGGGCCTTTTGGGGGCCGGGGAGACCCAGTACTTC,CASSLVGLLGAGETQYF
TRBD2,TRBV5-1,-,TRBJ2-5,TGCGCCAGCAGCTTGAGGGGGGGCCCGAATTTTAGCGGGAGGGAGCTGCAAGAGACCCAGTACTTC,CASSLRGGPNFSGRELQETQYF
TRBD1,TRBV6-4,-,TRBJ2-1,TGTGCCAGCAGTGAAGGGGGACAGGGGTACAATGAGCAGTTCTTC,CASSEGGQGYNEQFF
TRBD1,TRBV5-8,once,TRBJ1-1,TGTGCCAGCAGCTTGCAGGGGGGAGCTTTCTTT,CASSLQGGAFF
-,TRBV19,-,TRBJ1-2,TGTGCCAGTAGTATAGCATCGGGGTACTATGGCTACACCTTC,CASSIASGYYGYTF
-,TRBV7-9,-,TRBJ2-1,TGTGCCAGCAGCTTAGAGGCGGGTACCCTCTCCTACAATGAGCAGTTCTTC,CASSLEAGTLSYNEQFF
-,TRBV2,-,TRBJ1-1,TGTGCCAGCCAACTGCCGAACACTGAAGCTTTCTTT,CASQLPNTEAFF
-,TRBV29-1,-,TRBJ2-7,TGCAGCGTCCGGTTTGACTCCCACGAGCAGTACTTC,CSVRFDSHEQYF
TRBD1,TRBV5-1,-,TRBJ2-6,TGCGCCAGCAGCACCGGGACAGGAAATGGGGGGGCCAACGTCCTGACTTTC,CASSTGTGNGGANVLTF
TRBD1,TRBV19,-,TRBJ1-1,TGTGCCAGTAGTGTTACAGGGGTCGTCAGAGCTTTCTTT,CASSVTGVVRAFF